This T cell receptor (beta chain) was sequenced in a study of T-cell memory formation after mild COVID-19. Whole-study findings and limits: Pre-infection memory already had some responding clones, implying cross-reactive memory joined. Day 15 to 85 contractors were CD4/CD8 balanced; later expanders leaned CD4+.

TCRdb reprocessed the 5' RACE reads via MiXCR and lists one record per CDR3 protein. The sample holds roughly 310,000 distinct CDR3 sequences, roughly 15% seen once. CDR1 is SGHVS and CDR2 is FNYEAQ in the germline V gene. This CDR3 spans 13 amino acids. Trimming took 1 base from V and 3 from J, leaving 7 bases between them. Regarding this clonotype: Its antigen is currently unknown.

The specimen was PBMCs or a T cell subset sorted from them (not recorded which). This chain connects TRBV7-6 to TRBJ2-7; the D is unclear. This clonotype was obtained from a man in his late teens or twenties who had mild COVID-19 (a few samples of this study predate the infection). Cell type and time point are not known. The CDR3 loop is CASSLERSYEQYF. In DNA form, the CDR3 reads TGTGCCAGCAGCTTAGAACGGAGCTACGAGCAGTACTTC.